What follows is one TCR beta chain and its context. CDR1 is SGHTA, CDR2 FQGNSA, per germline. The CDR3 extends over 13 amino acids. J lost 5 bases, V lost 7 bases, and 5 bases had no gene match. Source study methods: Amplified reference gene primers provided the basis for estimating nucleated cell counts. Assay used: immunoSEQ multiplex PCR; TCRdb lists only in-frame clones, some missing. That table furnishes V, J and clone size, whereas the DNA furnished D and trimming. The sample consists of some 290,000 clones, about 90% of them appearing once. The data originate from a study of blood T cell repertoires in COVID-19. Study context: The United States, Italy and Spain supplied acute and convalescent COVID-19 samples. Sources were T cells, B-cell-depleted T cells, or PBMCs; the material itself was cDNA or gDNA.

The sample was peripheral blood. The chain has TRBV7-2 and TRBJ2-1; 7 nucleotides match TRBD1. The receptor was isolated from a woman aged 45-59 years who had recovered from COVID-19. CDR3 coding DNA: TGTGCCAGCAAAGGGGGCCTAGACAATGAGCAGTTCTTC. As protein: CASKGGLDNEQFF. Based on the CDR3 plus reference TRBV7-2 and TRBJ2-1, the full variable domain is GAGVSQSPSNKVTEKGKDVELRCDPISGHTALYWYRQSLGQGLEFLIYFQGNSAPDKSGLPSDRFSAERTGGSVSTLTIQRTQQEDSAVYLCASKGGLDNEQFFGPGTRLTVL.